The following is a T cell receptor beta chain sequence with its context. Sequenced by immunoSEQ multiplex PCR; TCRdb stores in-frame clones only, minus some. The profile shows 300,000 or so clones, roughly 87% of them singletons. J gave up 5 bases and V 2 bases, and 1 base lay outside the gene matches. CDR3 length equals 14 residues. Germline-derived CDR1 and CDR2 are SGHNT and YYREEE (reference sequence). These data belong to a study of blood T cell repertoires in COVID-19. Overall study: T cells, B-cell-depleted T cells, or PBMCs supplied cDNA or gDNA.

Sequenced sample: PBMCs or T cells enriched from blood (not recorded which). J is TRBJ2-1 and V is TRBV5-4, with 10 positions matching TRBD2. The sequence was collected from a woman aged 25 to 45 who had recovered from COVID-19. The CDR3, as DNA: TGTGCCAGCAGCTTTAGCGGGGGGAACAATGAGCAGTTCTTC. It encodes CASSFSGGNNEQFF.